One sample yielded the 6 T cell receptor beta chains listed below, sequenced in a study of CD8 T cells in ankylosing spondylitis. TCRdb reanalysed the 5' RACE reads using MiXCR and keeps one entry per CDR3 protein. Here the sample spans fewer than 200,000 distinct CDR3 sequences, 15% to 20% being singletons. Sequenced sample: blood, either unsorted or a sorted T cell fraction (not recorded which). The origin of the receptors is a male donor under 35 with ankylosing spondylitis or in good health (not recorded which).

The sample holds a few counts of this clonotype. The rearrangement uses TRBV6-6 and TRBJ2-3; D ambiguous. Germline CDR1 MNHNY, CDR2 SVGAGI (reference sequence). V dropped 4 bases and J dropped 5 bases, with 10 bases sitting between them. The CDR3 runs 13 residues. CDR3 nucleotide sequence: TGTGCCAGCAGTTCCTCAGTGATAGATACGCAGTATTTT. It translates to CASSSSVIDTQYF.

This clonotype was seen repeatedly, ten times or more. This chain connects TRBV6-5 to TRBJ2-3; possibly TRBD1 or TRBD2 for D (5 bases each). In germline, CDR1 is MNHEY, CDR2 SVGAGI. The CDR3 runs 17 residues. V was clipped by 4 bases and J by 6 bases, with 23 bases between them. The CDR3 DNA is TGTGCCAGCAGTTCCCCTTCGTTCGGGACCCCCTCGGATACGCAGTATTTT. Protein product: CASSSPSFGTPSDTQYF.

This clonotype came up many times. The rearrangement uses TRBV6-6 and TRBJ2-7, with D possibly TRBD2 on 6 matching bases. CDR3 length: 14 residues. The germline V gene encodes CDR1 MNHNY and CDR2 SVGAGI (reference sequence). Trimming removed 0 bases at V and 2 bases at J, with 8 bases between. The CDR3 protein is CASSYSEGAYEQYV. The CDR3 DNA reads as TGTGCCAGCAGTTACTCGGAGGGCGCCTACGAGCAGTACGTC.

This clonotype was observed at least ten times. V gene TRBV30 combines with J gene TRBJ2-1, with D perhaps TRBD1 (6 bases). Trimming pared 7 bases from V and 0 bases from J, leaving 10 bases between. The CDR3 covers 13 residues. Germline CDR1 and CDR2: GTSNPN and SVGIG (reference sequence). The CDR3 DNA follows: TGTGCCTCTACGGACAGCTCCTACAATGAGCAGTTCTTC. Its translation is CASTDSSYNEQFF. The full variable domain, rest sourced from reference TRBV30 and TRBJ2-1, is SQTIHQWPATLVQPVGSPLSLECTVEGTSNPNLYWYRQAAGRGLQLLFYSVGIGQISSEVPQNLSASRPQDRQFILSSKKLLLSDSGFYLCASTDSSYNEQFFGPGTRLTVL.

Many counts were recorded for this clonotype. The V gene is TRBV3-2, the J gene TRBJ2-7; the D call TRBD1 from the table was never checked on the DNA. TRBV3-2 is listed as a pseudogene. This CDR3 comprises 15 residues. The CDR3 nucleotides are TGTGCCAGCAGCCAAACCGGGACAGGGAATTACGAGCAGTACTTC. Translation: CASSQTGTGNYEQYF.

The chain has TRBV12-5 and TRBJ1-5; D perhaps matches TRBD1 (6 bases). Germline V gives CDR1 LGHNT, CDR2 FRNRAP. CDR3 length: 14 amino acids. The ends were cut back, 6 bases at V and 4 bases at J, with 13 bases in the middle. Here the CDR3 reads CASGEGQLNQPQHF. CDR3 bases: TGTGCTAGTGGCGAAGGACAGCTTAATCAGCCCCAGCATTTT.